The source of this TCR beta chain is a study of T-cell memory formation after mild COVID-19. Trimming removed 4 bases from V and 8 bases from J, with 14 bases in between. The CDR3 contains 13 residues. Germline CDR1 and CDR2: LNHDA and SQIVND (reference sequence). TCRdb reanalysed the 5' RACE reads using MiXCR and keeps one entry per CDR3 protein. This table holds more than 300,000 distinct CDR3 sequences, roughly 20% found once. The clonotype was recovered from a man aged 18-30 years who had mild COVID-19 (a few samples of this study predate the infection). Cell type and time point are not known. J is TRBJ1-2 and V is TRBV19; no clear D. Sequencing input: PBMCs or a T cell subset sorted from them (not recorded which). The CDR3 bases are TGTGCCAGTAGTAGGCTGATGGCTGGAGGCTACACCTTC. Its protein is CASSRLMAGGYTF.